This T cell receptor beta chain was found in a study of blood T cell repertoires in COVID-19. CDR1 and CDR2 (germline): SGHNT, YYREEE (reference sequence). This CDR3 contains 15 residues. Trimming removed 4 bases from V and 3 bases from J; junction bases left unmatched: 9. As originally analysed: It was from reference gene primer amplification that nucleated cell counts were estimated. Assay used: immunoSEQ multiplex PCR; TCRdb lists only in-frame clones, some missing. For V, J and clone size, that table is used; D and trimming come from the DNA. Found here are 190,000 or so clones, 80% to 90% of them singletons; the top ten hold 0.7% to 0.9%. This clone appeared once.

The receptor was derived from a woman aged 18-29 years who had recovered from COVID-19. V is TRBV5-4 and J is TRBJ1-1, with 7 nucleotides matching TRBD1. Sample: peripheral blood. CDR3 DNA: TGTGCCAGCAGCGACGACAGGGAAGCCCACACTGAAGCTTTCTTT. This translates into CASSDDREAHTEAFF.